Shown below are 9 T cell receptor beta chains from a single sample sequenced in a study of CD8+CD57+ T cells in acquired aplastic anemia. CDR3 and TCR beta VDJ profiling relied on a genomic DNA template. TCRdb re-called the reads through MiXCR, storing one row per CDR3 protein. This repertoire shows 150,000 to 200,000 distinct CDR3 sequences, roughly 64% found once; its top ten account for 40% to 55%. The specimen was sorted CD4+, CD8+, or CD8+CD57+ T cells (not recorded which) from PBMCs. The receptor source for this set is a human donor with severe aplastic anemia or a healthy control (not recorded which).

The rearrangement links TRBV25-1 to TRBJ2-1, with D tentatively TRBD2 (6 bases). The CDR3 contains 13 residues. Trimming took 3 bases from V and 8 from J, leaving 11 bases between them. Germline V gene lookup returns CDR1 MGHDK and CDR2 SYGVNS. The CDR3 nucleotides read TGTGCCAGCAGTGAGTGGGAGCGGGATGAGCAGTTCTTC. It translates to CASSEWERDEQFF.

A word on this clonotype: One end of the junction varies from germline; a read error may be responsible. The DNA of the CDR3 is TGTGCGAGCAGCCTCCAGGACTCTGGCTACACCTTC. Protein: CASSLQDSGYTF. J is TRBJ1-2 and V is TRBV5-5; no definite D call. CDR1 SGHKS and CDR2 YYEKEE come from the germline V gene (reference sequence). This CDR3 is built from 12 residues.

The V and J genes are TRBV20-1 and TRBJ1-6, with a weak D call TRBD1 (6 bases). The CDR3 is 13 amino acids. V gave up 2 bases and J gave up 6 bases, with 8 bases separating them. Germline CDR1 and CDR2: DFQATT and SNEGSKA (reference sequence). The CDR3: CSARKGVNSPLHF. Written as DNA, the CDR3 is TGCAGTGCTAGAAAGGGGGTTAATTCACCCCTCCACTTT.

The rearrangement uses TRBV24-1 and TRBJ2-1; unclear D gene. Looked up from germline, CDR1 is KGHDR and CDR2 is SFDVKD. V shed 12 bases and J shed 5 bases, with 25 bases lying between them. CDR3 length: 16 residues. The CDR3 DNA reads TGTGCCCCCTATTTTCCCGGTGACGTAGGGAACAATGAGCAGTTCTTC. This codes for CAPYFPGDVGNNEQFF.

The chain couples TRBV19 to TRBJ1-1, with 7 nucleotides matching TRBD1. Looked up from germline, CDR1 is LNHDA and CDR2 is SQIVND (reference sequence). The V gene end was trimmed by 6 bases and the J gene end by 4 bases; junction bases not matched to a gene: 8. This CDR3 has 14 residues. The CDR3 bases are TGTGCCAGTAGACCCGGGACAGTTTTCACTGAAGCTTTCTTT. Translation gives CASRPGTVFTEAFF.

This sequence joins TRBV19 and TRBJ1-5, with 9 bases lining up with TRBD1. Germline V gives CDR1 LNHDA, CDR2 SQIVND (reference sequence). The CDR3 covers 19 residues. The V gene end was trimmed by 6 bases and the J gene end by 0 bases; junction bases not matched to a gene: 15. The CDR3 DNA reads TGTGCCAGTAGGATCGGACCGGGACAGGGTGTCGATAGCAATCAGCCCCAGCATTTT. This codes for CASRIGPGQGVDSNQPQHF. The full variable domain, in which reference TRBV19 and TRBJ1-5 provide the parts outside the CDR3, is DGGITQSPKYLFRKEGQNVTLSCEQNLNHDAMYWYRQDPGQGLRLIYYSQIVNDFQKGDIAEGYSVSREKKESFPLTVTSAQKNPTAFYLCASRIGPGQGVDSNQPQHFGDGTRLSIL.

This clonotype has at least ten counts. The rearrangement uses TRBV15 and TRBJ1-1; D call uncertain. V gave up 0 bases and J gave up 1 base, with 6 bases separating them. The CDR3 extends over 14 amino acids. CDR1 LNHNV and CDR2 YYDKDF come from the germline V gene (reference sequence). CDR3 in amino acids: CATSRERQNTEAFF. DNA for the CDR3: TGTGCCACCAGCAGAGAGAGGCAGAACACTGAAGCTTTCTTT.

CDR3 sequence reads: CSASQFGGLENEQFF. The CDR3 DNA is TGCAGTGCTAGTCAGTTCGGGGGACTAGAGAATGAGCAGTTCTTC. The chain has TRBV20-1 and TRBJ2-1; 8 bases are a match to TRBD2. Germline-derived CDR1 and CDR2 are DFQATT and SNEGSKA (reference sequence). This CDR3 region has 15 residues. V dropped 3 bases and J dropped 7; count of bases not matched to a gene: 11.

V and J are TRBV5-1 and TRBJ2-6; tentative D call: TRBD1 (6 bases). The CDR3 loop spans 17 amino acids. In germline, CDR1 is SGHRS, CDR2 YFSETQ. V gave up 5 bases and J gave up 2 bases, with 17 bases separating them. The CDR3 here is CASSSDRWETGANVLTF. The CDR3 DNA follows: TGCGCCAGCAGTTCGGACAGATGGGAGACTGGGGCCAACGTCCTGACTTTC.